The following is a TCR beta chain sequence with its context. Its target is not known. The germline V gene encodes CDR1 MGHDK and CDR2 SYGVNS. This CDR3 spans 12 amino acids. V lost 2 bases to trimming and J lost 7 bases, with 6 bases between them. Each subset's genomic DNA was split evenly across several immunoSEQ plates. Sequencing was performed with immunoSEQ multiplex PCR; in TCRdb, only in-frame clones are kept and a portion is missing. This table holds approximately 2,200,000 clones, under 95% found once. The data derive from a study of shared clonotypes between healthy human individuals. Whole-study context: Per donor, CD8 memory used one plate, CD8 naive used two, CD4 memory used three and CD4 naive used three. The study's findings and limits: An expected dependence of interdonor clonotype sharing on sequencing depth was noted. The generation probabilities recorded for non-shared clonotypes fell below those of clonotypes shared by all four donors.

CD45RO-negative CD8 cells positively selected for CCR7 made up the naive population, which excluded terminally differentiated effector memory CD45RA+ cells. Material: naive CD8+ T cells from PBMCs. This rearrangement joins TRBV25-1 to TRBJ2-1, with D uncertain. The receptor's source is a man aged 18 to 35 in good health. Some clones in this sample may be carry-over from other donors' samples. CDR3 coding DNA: TGTGCCAGCAGTGAACGGTGGAATGAGCAGTTCTTC. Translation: CASSERWNEQFF.